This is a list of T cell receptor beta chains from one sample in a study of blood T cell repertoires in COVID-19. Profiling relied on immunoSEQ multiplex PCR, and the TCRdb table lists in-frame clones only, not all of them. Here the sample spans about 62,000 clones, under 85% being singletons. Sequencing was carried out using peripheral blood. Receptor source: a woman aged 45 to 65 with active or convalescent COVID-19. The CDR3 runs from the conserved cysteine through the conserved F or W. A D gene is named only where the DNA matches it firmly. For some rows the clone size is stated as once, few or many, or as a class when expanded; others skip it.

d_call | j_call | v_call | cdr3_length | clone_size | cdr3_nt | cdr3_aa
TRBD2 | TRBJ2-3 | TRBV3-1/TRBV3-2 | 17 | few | TGTGCCAGCAGCCAAGAGGTGGGCCAGCGGGAGTCAGATACGCAGTATTTT | CASSQEVGQRESDTQYF
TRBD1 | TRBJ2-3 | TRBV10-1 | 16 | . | TGCGCCAGCAGTGAGTCCGGGCAGGGGGTGCGAGATACGCAGTATTTT | CASSESGQGVRDTQYF
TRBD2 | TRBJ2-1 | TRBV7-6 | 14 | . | TGTGCCAGCAGCGGACTAGCGAGAAACAATGAGCAGTTCTTC | CASSGLARNNEQFF
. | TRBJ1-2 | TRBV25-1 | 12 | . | TGTGCCAGCAGTGAATTCGGGGGGATCTACACCTTC | CASSEFGGIYTF
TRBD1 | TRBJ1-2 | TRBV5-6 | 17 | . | TGTGCCAGCAGCTTGGCCGGGGGACAGGAGGAAGTCTATGGCTACACCTTC | CASSLAGGQEEVYGYTF
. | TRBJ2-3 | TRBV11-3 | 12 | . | TGTGCCAGCAGCTTCCACACAGATACGCAGTATTTT | CASSFHTDTQYF
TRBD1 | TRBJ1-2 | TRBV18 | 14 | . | TGTGCCAGCTCGTACGGACAGGTAGGCTATGGCTACACCTTC | CASSYGQVGYGYTF
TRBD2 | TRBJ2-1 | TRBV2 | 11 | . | TGTGCCAGCTTCTACCTTAGCGGGGCTTTCTTC | CASFYLSGAFF
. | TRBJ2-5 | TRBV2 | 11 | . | TGTGCCAGCAGTTTATATGAGACCCAGTACTTC | CASSLYETQYF
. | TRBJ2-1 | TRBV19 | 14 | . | TGTGCCAGTAGGACTGGAGGCTCCTACAATGAGCAGTTCTTC | CASRTGGSYNEQFF
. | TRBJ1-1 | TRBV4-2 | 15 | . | TGTGCCAGCAGCCAAGCCCGGGACATGAACACTGAAGCTTTCTTT | CASSQARDMNTEAFF
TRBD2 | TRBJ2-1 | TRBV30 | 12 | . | TGTGCCTGGGAGAACGGGGAGGGAAAGCAGTTCTTC | CAWENGEGKQFF
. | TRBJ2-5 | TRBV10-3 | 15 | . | TGTGCCATCAGTGATTCGCGGGGTGATCAAGAGACCCAGTACTTC | CAISDSRGDQETQYF
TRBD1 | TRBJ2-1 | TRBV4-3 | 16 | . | TGCGCCAGCAGCCAGATCGGACAGGTACCCTACAATGAGCAGTTCTTC | CASSQIGQVPYNEQFF
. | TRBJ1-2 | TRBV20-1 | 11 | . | TGCAGTGCTAGGGGGGCCTATGGCTACACCTTC | CSARGAYGYTF
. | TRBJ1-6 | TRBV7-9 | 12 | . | TGTGCCAGCAGCTCTAATCATTCACCCCTCCACTTT | CASSSNHSPLHF
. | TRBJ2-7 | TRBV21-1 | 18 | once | TGTGCCAGCAGCAAAGGAAGAGACTTACGGGAGAGCTCCTACGAGCAGTACTTC | CASSKGRDLRESSYEQYF
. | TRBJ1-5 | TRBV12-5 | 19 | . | TGTGCTAGTGGTTCGTATTCAGGGTGGGGGGTATATCGCAATCAGCCCCAGCATTTT | CASGSYSGWGVYRNQPQHF
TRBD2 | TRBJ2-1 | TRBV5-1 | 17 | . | TGCGCCAGCAGCTTGGGAAGCGGGAGCCCGAATTACAATGAGCAGTTCTTC | CASSLGSGSPNYNEQFF
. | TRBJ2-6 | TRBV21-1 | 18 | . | TGTGCCAGCAGCAAAGGCGGACAGGCCTGCTCTGGGGCCAACGTCCTGACTTTC | CASSKGGQACSGANVLTF
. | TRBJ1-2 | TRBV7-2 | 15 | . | TGTGCCAGCACCTATTCCGGGACTCTCAGCGGAGGCTACACCTTC | CASTYSGTLSGGYTF
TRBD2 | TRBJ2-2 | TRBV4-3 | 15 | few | TGCGCCAGCAGCCCCGGGGAGGGGCGCACCGGGGAGCTGTTTTTT | CASSPGEGRTGELFF
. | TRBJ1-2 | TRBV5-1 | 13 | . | TGCGCCAGCAATACAGCCTCTAACTATGGCTACACCTTC | CASNTASNYGYTF
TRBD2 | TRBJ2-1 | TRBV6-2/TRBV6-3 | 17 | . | TGTGCCAGCAGTTACCATTTGGGCAGCGGGAGACATAATGAGCAGTTCTTC | CASSYHLGSGRHNEQFF
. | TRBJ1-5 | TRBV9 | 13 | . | TGTGCCAGCAGCGCCGCAGGTTCTCAGCCCCAGCATTTT | CASSAAGSQPQHF
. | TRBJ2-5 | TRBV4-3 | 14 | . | TGCGCCAGCAGCCAAGATTTGTCACAAGAGACCCAGTACTTC | CASSQDLSQETQYF
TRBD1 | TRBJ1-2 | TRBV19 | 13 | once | TGTGCCAGTAGCCCGGACAGGGGCTATGGCTACACCTTC | CASSPDRGYGYTF
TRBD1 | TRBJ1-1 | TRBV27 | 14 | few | TGTGCCAGCAGTTTCGGGACAGGGTCGACTGAAGCTTTCTTT | CASSFGTGSTEAFF
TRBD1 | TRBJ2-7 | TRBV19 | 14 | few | TGTGCCAGTGCTTGGGGCAGGGGGCTAGGCGAGCAGTACTTC | CASAWGRGLGEQYF
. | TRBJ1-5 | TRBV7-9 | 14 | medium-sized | TGTGCCAGCAGCTTAGCGTCAGGAAATCAGCCCCAGCATTTT | CASSLASGNQPQHF
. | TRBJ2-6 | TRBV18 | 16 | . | TGTGCCAGCTCCGAACCAGGGGCTCCTGGGGCCAACGTCCTGACTTTC | CASSEPGAPGANVLTF
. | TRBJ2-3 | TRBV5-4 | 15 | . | TGTGCCAGCAGCTTGGACAGGGGAGGTGCAGATACGCAGTATTTT | CASSLDRGGADTQYF
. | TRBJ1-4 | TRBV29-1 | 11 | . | TGCAGCGCCGGAGGGAATGAAAAACTGTTTTTT | CSAGGNEKLFF
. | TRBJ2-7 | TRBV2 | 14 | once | TGTGCCAGTTGCCGGGTCCTCACGTCCTACGAGCAGTACTTC | CASCRVLTSYEQYF
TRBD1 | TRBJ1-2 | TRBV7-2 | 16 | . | TGTGCCAGCAGCTCGTCCGGGACAGGGAGGAGGTATGGCTACACCTTC | CASSSSGTGRRYGYTF
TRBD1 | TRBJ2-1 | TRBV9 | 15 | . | TGTGCCAGCAGCGGTAGGGGACAGGGTTACAATGAGCAGTTCTTC | CASSGRGQGYNEQFF
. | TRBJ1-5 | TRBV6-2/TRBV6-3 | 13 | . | TGTGCCAGCAGTTACTCATCAGGCAGGCCCCAGCATTTT | CASSYSSGRPQHF
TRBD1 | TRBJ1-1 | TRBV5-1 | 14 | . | TGCGCCAGCAGCACCCAGGGGGCGAACACTGAAGCTTTCTTT | CASSTQGANTEAFF
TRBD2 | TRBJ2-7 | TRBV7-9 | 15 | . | TGTGCCAGCAGCCTCGGGGACTACATATCCTACGAGCAGTACTTC | CASSLGDYISYEQYF
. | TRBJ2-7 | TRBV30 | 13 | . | TGTGCCTGGAGTGGGGGCCTCCCCTACGAGCAGTACTTC | CAWSGGLPYEQYF
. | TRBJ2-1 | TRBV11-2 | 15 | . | TGTGCCAGCAGCTTAGTGGGGGAGGGGGGAAATGAGCAGTTCTTC | CASSLVGEGGNEQFF
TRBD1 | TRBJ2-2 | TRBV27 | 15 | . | TGTGCCAGCAGTCAGGACAGGGGGCGAACCGGGGAGCTGTTTTTT | CASSQDRGRTGELFF
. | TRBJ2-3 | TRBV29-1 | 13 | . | TGCAGCGTTGAACCTAGCGGCACAGATACGCAGTATTTT | CSVEPSGTDTQYF
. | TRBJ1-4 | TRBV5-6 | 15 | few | TGTGCCAGCAGCTTGGCGGGGAGTAGGAATGAAAAACTGTTTTTT | CASSLAGSRNEKLFF
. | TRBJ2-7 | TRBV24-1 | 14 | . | TGTGCCACCAGTGATTCGGGGGAGGCCTCCGAACAGTACTTC | CATSDSGEASEQYF